A selection of T cell receptor beta chains follows, all from one sample in a study of blood T cell repertoires in COVID-19. The repertoire was sequenced with immunoSEQ multiplex PCR; TCRdb's copy has only in-frame clones and lacks some. Here the sample spans 310,000 or so clones, approximately 86% being singletons. Sequenced sample: PBMCs or T cells enriched from blood (not recorded which). These receptors came from a woman aged 18-29 years who had recovered from COVID-19. Both conserved end residues are part of each CDR3. The D gene is left open where the match is weak. The listing skips clone size in some rows; elsewhere it reads once, few, many or a size class.

-	TRBV19	TRBJ2-7	-	CASSKFKGPSSYEQYF	TGTGCCAGTAGTAAATTCAAGGGGCCCAGCTCCTACGAGCAGTACTTC
once	TRBV21-1	TRBJ2-7	-	CASSNYGLAGDGNEQYF	TGTGCCAGCAGCAACTACGGACTAGCGGGAGATGGAAACGAGCAGTACTTC
-	TRBV11-1	TRBJ1-1	-	CASSTSRRNTEAFF	TGTGCCAGCAGCACTAGTCGCAGGAACACTGAAGCTTTCTTT
-	TRBV11-2	TRBJ2-5	-	CASSLRQIEETQYF	TGTGCCAGCAGTTTGCGGCAGATAGAAGAGACCCAGTACTTC
-	TRBV25-1	TRBJ1-5	-	CASSESHGGGLNQPQHF	TGTGCCAGCAGTGAGTCCCATGGGGGGGGACTAAATCAGCCCCAGCATTTT
-	TRBV9	TRBJ2-2	-	CASSSRRGLNTGELFF	TGTGCCAGCAGCTCTCGGCGGGGGCTAAACACCGGGGAGCTGTTTTTT
-	TRBV7-3	TRBJ1-2	-	CASSLTAGNYGYTF	TGTGCCAGCAGCTTAACTGCAGGCAACTATGGCTACACCTTC
-	TRBV7-7	TRBJ2-3	-	CASSLVPGSTDTQYF	TGTGCCAGCAGCTTAGTGCCAGGGAGCACAGATACGCAGTATTTT
-	TRBV5-1	TRBJ2-5	-	CASSLPASVQETQYF	TGCGCCAGCAGCTTGCCGGCAAGCGTTCAAGAGACCCAGTACTTC
-	TRBV11-2	TRBJ2-5	TRBD1	CASSFRWAGGETQYF	TGTGCCAGCAGCTTTCGATGGGCAGGGGGCGAGACCCAGTACTTC
once	TRBV20-1	TRBJ1-4	TRBD1	CSASATGGPNEKLFF	TGCAGTGCTAGTGCTACAGGGGGCCCAAATGAAAAACTGTTTTTT
-	TRBV4-2	TRBJ2-7	TRBD2	CASSQRPAGGHEQYF	TGTGCCAGCAGCCAACGACCAGCGGGGGGGCACGAGCAGTACTTC
-	TRBV28	TRBJ2-6	-	CASSSPAGSGANVLTF	TGTGCCAGCAGTTCCCCCGCGGGGTCAGGGGCCAACGTCCTGACTTTC
-	TRBV6-2/TRBV6-3	TRBJ1-4	-	CASSPNTGGPEKLFF	TGTGCCAGCAGCCCTAATACCGGGGGGCCTGAAAAACTGTTTTTT
-	TRBV2	TRBJ2-3	-	CASQTGISTDTQYF	TGTGCCAGTCAAACAGGGATCAGCACAGATACGCAGTATTTT
-	TRBV3-1/TRBV3-2	TRBJ1-2	-	CASSQDIGEIYGYTF	TGTGCCAGCAGCCAAGATATCGGAGAAATCTATGGCTACACCTTC
-	TRBV7-9	TRBJ2-3	TRBD2	CASRRLAGDYGTDTQYF	TGTGCCAGCAGGCGACTAGCGGGAGATTATGGCACAGATACGCAGTATTTT